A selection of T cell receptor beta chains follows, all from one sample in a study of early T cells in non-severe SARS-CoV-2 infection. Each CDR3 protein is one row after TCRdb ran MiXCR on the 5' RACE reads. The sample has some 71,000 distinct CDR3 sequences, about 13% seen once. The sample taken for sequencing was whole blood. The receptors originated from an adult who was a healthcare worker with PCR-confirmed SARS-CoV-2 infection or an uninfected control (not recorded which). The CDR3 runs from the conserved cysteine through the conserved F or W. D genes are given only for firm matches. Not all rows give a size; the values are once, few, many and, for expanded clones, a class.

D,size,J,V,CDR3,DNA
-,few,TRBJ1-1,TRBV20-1,CSARAGARRTEAFF,TGCAGTGCTAGGGCAGGGGCGCGACGTACTGAAGCTTTCTTT
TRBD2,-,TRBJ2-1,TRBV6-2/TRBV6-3,CASSYHLAGGRNEQFF,TGTGCCAGCAGTTATCACCTAGCGGGGGGCCGTAATGAGCAGTTCTTC
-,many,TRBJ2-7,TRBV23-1,CASSQPLEPRLYEQYF,TGCGCCAGCAGTCAGCCCTTGGAGCCAAGACTATACGAGCAGTACTTC
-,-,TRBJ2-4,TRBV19,CASSIDVGGLAKNIQYF,TGTGCCAGTAGTATAGATGTTGGGGGCCTAGCCAAAAACATTCAGTACTTC
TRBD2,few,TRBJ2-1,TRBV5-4,CASSYGGGLAGYRSYNEQFF,TGTGCCAGCAGCTACGGGGGGGGACTAGCGGGATACCGCTCCTACAATGAGCAGTTCTTC
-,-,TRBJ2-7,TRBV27,CASSLEVGRGDEQYF,TGTGCCAGCAGTTTAGAGGTCGGCAGGGGGGACGAGCAGTACTTC
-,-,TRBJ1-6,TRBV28,CASSWGWGGADSPLHF,TGTGCCAGCAGTTGGGGTTGGGGGGGCGCCGACTCACCCCTCCACTTT
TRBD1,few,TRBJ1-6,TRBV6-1,CASSEISGGNSPLHF,TGTGCCAGCAGTGAAATTTCAGGGGGGAATTCACCCCTCCACTTT
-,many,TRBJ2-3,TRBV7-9,CASSRKDTQYF,TGTGCCAGCAGCCGTAAAGATACGCAGTATTTT
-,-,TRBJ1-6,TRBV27,CASSIRGNSPLHF,TGTGCCAGCAGTATCAGGGGAAATTCACCCCTCCACTTT
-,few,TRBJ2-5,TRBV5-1,CASSLSSSKETQYF,TGCGCCAGCAGCTTAAGTTCCTCGAAAGAGACCCAGTACTTC
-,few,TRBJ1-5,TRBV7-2,CASSPDFQPQHF,TGTGCCAGCAGCCCAGACTTCCAACCCCAGCATTTT
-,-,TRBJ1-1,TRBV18,CASSRETGLNTEAFF,TGTGCCAGCTCACGCGAGACAGGCTTGAACACTGAAGCTTTCTTT
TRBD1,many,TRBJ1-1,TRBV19,CASRGRTGENTEAFF,TGTGCCAGTAGAGGGAGGACAGGCGAAAACACTGAAGCTTTCTTT
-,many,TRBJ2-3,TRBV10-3,CATRDSALDTQYF,TGTGCCACTCGGGACTCTGCTTTAGATACGCAGTATTTT
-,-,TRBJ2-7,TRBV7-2,CASSLEAGREQYF,TGTGCCAGCAGCTTAGAGGCTGGGCGCGAGCAGTACTTC
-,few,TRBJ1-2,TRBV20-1,CSAYIYGYTF,TGCAGTGCTTACATCTATGGCTACACCTTC
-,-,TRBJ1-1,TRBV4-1,CASSQAGGVRGAEAFF,TGCGCCAGCAGCCAAGCGGGAGGGGTCAGGGGCGCTGAAGCTTTCTTT
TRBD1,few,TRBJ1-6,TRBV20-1,CSAGGQGGSPLHF,TGCAGTGCCGGGGGACAGGGCGGCTCACCCCTCCACTTT
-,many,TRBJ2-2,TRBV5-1,CASSLHGGKNTGELFF,TGCGCCAGCAGCTTGCATGGAGGGAAGAACACCGGGGAGCTGTTTTTT
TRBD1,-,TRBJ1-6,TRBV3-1,CASSQEPGGPLHF,TGTGCCAGCAGCCAAGAACCAGGGGGGCCCCTCCACTTT
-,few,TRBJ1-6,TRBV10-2,CASTRDGYNSPLHF,TGCGCCAGCACCCGGGACGGATATAATTCACCCCTCCACTTT
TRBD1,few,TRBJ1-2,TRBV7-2,CASSRILGQGESGYTF,TGTGCCAGCAGCAGGATACTCGGACAGGGAGAGAGTGGCTACACCTTC
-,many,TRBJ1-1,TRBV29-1,CSVALGSRNTEAFF,TGCAGCGTAGCCTTGGGGTCCCGAAACACTGAAGCTTTCTTT
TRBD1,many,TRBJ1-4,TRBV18,CASSPLPGQTNEKLFF,TGTGCCAGCTCACCTTTACCGGGACAGACTAATGAAAAACTGTTTTTT